Each of the 17 T cell receptor beta chains below was sequenced from the same sample in a study of blood T cells in healthy people across ages. Then a second PCR, running roughly 7 to 12 cycles, was carried out with a sample-barcoded 5' primer and a J-beta primer mix. TCRdb redid the calling of the 5' RACE reads with MiXCR, one entry per CDR3 protein. This table has about 280,000 distinct CDR3 sequences, around 29% appearing once. Sequencing was done on a sample of blood. The source of these receptors is a woman in her seventies in good health.

This clonotype came up a few times. The CDR3 DNA is TGCGCCAGCAGCCCCCCAGCGGGCAGCACAGATACGCAGTATTTT. Protein sequence: CASSPPAGSTDTQYF. The chain couples TRBV4-1 to TRBJ2-3; D perhaps matches TRBD2 (6 bases). Trimming took off 4 bases at V and 0 bases at J, with 11 bases between the two ends. Germline-derived CDR1 and CDR2 are MGHRA and YSYEKL. The CDR3 is made up of 15 amino acids.

Turning to this clonotype: One end of the junction fails to match germline, which may point to a read error. The rearrangement joins TRBV11-3 to TRBJ2-4; 16 nucleotides match TRBD2. The CDR3 totals 19 residues. Looked up from germline, CDR1 is SGHNT and CDR2 is YENEEA. This chain's CDR3 is CAGSPAGTSGGAAKNIQYF. CDR3 coding DNA: TGTGCCGGCAGCCCAGCCGGGACTAGCGGGGGGGCGGCCAAAAACATTCAGTACTTC.

Note on this clonotype: Possible read error: a much larger clone is one base away. The rearrangement links TRBV6-6 to TRBJ1-5, with TRBD1 identical over 9 bases. CDR3 length equals 13 residues. V was clipped by 5 bases and J by 6 bases; unmatched bases: 2. The germline V gene encodes CDR1 MNHNY and CDR2 SVGAGI (reference sequence). In nucleotides, the CDR3 is TGTGCCAGCAGTGGACAGGGGTTTCAGCCCCAGCATTTT. Protein sequence: CASSGQGFQPQHF.

The CDR3: CASSLRDLSYNEQFF. The CDR3 bases are TGTGCCAGCAGCCTGCGGGACCTGAGCTACAATGAGCAGTTCTTC. The chain carries TRBV7-9 and TRBJ2-1; a weak D match, TRBD2 (6 bases). This CDR3 is 15 amino acids long. The germline gives CDR1 SEHNR, CDR2 FQNEAQ (reference sequence). V was shortened by 5 bases and J by 3 bases, with 14 bases between the two germline ends.

The chain is built from TRBV6-6 and TRBJ1-5, with 7 bases fitting TRBD1. The trim removed 5 bases at V and 4 bases at J, leaving 5 bases unmatched. CDR1 and CDR2 (germline): MNHNY, SVGAGI (reference sequence). The CDR3 consists of 14 residues. CDR3 coding DNA: TGTGCCAGCAGTAACAGGGGAGGTAATCAGCCCCAGCATTTT. Protein product: CASSNRGGNQPQHF.

The chain recombines TRBV20-1 with TRBJ2-7, with D perhaps matching TRBD1 (5 bases). The V end was cut by 1 base, the J end by 2 bases, with 12 bases between. CDR3 size: 14 residues. Germline loops: CDR1 DFQATT, CDR2 SNEGSKA (reference sequence). For the CDR3, the DNA is TGCAGTGCTAGAGTTCCCCAGGGCGCCTACGAGCAGTACTTC. Its protein product is CSARVPQGAYEQYF.

This chain links TRBV18 with TRBJ2-7; D not certain. The CDR3 contains 12 residues. Trimming shortened V by 3 bases and J by 6 bases, and 9 bases separated the two germline ends. CDR1 is KGHSH and CDR2 is LQKENI in the germline V gene. The CDR3 sequence is CASSPGLGEQYF. The CDR3 nucleotides read TGTGCCAGCTCACCGGGGTTGGGCGAGCAGTACTTC.

The chain recombines TRBV4-1 with TRBJ2-6; perhaps TRBD1 as D (5 bases). The germline V gene has CDR1 MGHRA and CDR2 YSYEKL. This CDR3 has 20 amino acids. V was trimmed by 0 bases and J by 2 bases, leaving 20 bases between them. CDR3: CASSQEGIGVSGPGANVLTF. The CDR3 bases are TGCGCCAGCAGCCAAGAAGGGATAGGGGTTTCTGGTCCTGGGGCCAACGTCCTGACTTTC.

The chain employs TRBV24-1 and TRBJ1-2, with a tentative D call TRBD1 (5 bases). The length of the CDR3 is 14 residues. The V end was cut by 2 bases, the J end by 5 bases, with 11 bases between. The germline gives CDR1 KGHDR, CDR2 SFDVKD. The chain's CDR3 is CATSDSGRTYGYTF. CDR3 nucleotides: TGTGCCACCAGTGATTCGGGACGGACTTATGGCTACACCTTC.

Concerning this clonotype: One end of the junction does not line up with germline, which may come from a read error. The J gene is TRBJ2-2, the V gene TRBV20-1; D not certain. The CDR3 runs 12 residues. CDR1 and CDR2 from the germline V gene are DFQATT and SNEGSKA (reference sequence). CDR3 nucleotide sequence: TGTAGTGCTAGGCAGGACACCGGGGAGCTGTTTTTT. Residues: CSARQDTGELFF.

There are a few counts of this clonotype. This chain uses TRBV20-1 with TRBJ1-4, with a possible D match to TRBD1 (5 bases). The CDR3 is 15 residues long. Between the trimmed V and J ends, which lost 3 bases and 8 bases, there was a span of 19 bases. CDR1 DFQATT and CDR2 SNEGSKA come from the germline V gene (reference sequence). The CDR3 here is CSARNTEGWDEKLFF. The CDR3 DNA is TGCAGTGCTAGGAACACTGAGGGCTGGGACGAAAAACTGTTTTTT.

The rearrangement uses TRBV6-5 and TRBJ1-2, with a possible D match to TRBD1 (6 bases). Between the trimmed V and J ends, which lost 3 bases and 4 bases, there was a span of 9 bases. The CDR3 is 13 amino acids. Germline lookup yields CDR1 MNHEY and CDR2 SVGAGI. The CDR3 DNA is TGTGCCAGCAGTTATGGGGACACCTATGGCTACACCTTC. Protein product: CASSYGDTYGYTF.

The V and J genes are TRBV28 and TRBJ2-5; D ambiguous. The CDR3 extends over 14 amino acids. CDR1 and CDR2 from the germline V gene are MDHEN and SYDVKM. Trimming pared 2 bases from V and 2 bases from J, leaving 9 bases between. The chain's CDR3 is CASSLVYGQETQYF. CDR3 DNA sequence: TGTGCCAGCAGTTTAGTCTACGGACAAGAGACCCAGTACTTC.

The rearrangement uses TRBV28 and TRBJ2-5, with 7 bases fitting TRBD2. This CDR3 comprises 16 residues. The V and J ends lost 7 bases and 5 bases, in that order; junction bases with no gene match: 16. Germline CDR1 is MDHEN and CDR2 is SYDVKM. CDR3 nucleotide sequence: TGTGCCAGCAACCCCGCTGAAGCGGGACGATGGGAGACCCAGTACTTC. Translated: CASNPAEAGRWETQYF.

The chain employs TRBV9 and TRBJ1-1; possibly TRBD1 for D (5 bases). The ends were cut back, 3 bases at V and 0 bases at J, with 12 bases in the middle. Per germline, CDR1 SGDLS and CDR2 YYNGEE. The CDR3 loop spans 15 amino acids. For the CDR3, the DNA is TGTGCCAGCAGCGCCCCCGGGGCCATGAACACTGAAGCTTTCTTT. Its translation: CASSAPGAMNTEAFF. Drawing the rest from reference TRBV9 and TRBJ1-1, the complete variable domain is DSGVTQTPKHLITATGQRVTLRCSPRSGDLSVYWYQQSLDQGLQFLIQYYNGEERAKGNILERFSAQQFPDLHSELNLSSLELGDSALYFCASSAPGAMNTEAFFGQGTRLTVV.

The rearrangement uses TRBV20-1 and TRBJ1-6; TRBD1 might be the D (5 bases). This CDR3 is 17 amino acids long. Germline CDR1 reads DFQATT; CDR2 reads SNEGSKA (reference sequence). The germline V and J ends were trimmed by 0 bases and 4 bases, with 16 bases remaining between them. The CDR3 nucleotides read TGCAGTGCTAGAGATCGGAGACGCTCAGGGTATAATTCACCCCTCCACTTT. Protein product: CSARDRRRSGYNSPLHF.

This clonotype was recorded a few times. This chain joins TRBV5-1 and TRBJ2-1, with a weak D call TRBD2 (6 bases). V was trimmed by 0 bases and J by 6 bases, leaving 16 bases between them. The V gene's germline CDR1 is SGHRS and CDR2 YFSETQ. The CDR3 has 16 residues. The CDR3: CASSLGSSGEANEQFF. The CDR3, as DNA: TGCGCCAGCAGCTTGGGCTCTTCGGGAGAGGCCAATGAGCAGTTCTTC.